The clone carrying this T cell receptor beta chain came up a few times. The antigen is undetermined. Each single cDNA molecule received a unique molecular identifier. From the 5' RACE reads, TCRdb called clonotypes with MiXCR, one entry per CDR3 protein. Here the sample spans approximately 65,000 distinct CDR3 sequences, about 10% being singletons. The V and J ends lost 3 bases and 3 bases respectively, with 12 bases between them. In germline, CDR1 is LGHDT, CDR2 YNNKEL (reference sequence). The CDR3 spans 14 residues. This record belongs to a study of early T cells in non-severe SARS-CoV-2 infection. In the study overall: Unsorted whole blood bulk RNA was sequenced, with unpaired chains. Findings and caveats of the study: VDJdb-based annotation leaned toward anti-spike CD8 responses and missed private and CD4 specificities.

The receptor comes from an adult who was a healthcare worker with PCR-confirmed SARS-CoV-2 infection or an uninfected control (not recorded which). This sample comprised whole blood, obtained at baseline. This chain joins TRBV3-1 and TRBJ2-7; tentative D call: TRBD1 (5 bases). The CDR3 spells CASSQGHGSYEQYF. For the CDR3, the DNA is TGTGCCAGCAGCCAGGGGCATGGTAGCTACGAGCAGTACTTC.